The T cell receptor (beta chain) under discussion was sequenced for a study of T cells in Graves' hyperthyroidism and ophthalmopathy. In this sample, this clonotype turned up many times. Its target is not known. This CDR3 region has 13 residues. With 2 bases removed from V and 7 bases from J, the gap between germline ends came to 11 bases. From germline, CDR1 is MNHEY and CDR2 SVGAGI. Study results and caveats: Researchers report that a 13 V-J model separated ophthalmopathy from stable hyperthyroidism. Most clonotypes expanded in the thyroid (above 0.001) were also present in blood.

Amplification of TCR beta CDR3 regions was performed using RNA transcripts as template. HTBI primers were used for first-round RT-PCR of the TCR CDR3. TCRdb redid the calling of the multiplex PCR reads with MiXCR, one entry per CDR3 protein. This sample has 530,000 or so distinct CDR3 sequences, with 17% found just once. Criteria for exclusion of patients were uncontrolled infection, other autoimmune disease, pregnancy or lactation. Thyroid ultrasound and orbital computed tomography, with clinical symptoms and serum thyroxine and TRAb, informed diagnoses. The receptor's source is a young woman with Graves' ophthalmopathy. The chain links TRBV6-5 to TRBJ1-1, with D maybe TRBD1 (5 bases). The sequencing sample was made of blood. CDR3 nucleotides: TGTGCCAGCAGTTACGATGGGACGGATGAAGCTTTCTTT. It specifies CASSYDGTDEAFF.